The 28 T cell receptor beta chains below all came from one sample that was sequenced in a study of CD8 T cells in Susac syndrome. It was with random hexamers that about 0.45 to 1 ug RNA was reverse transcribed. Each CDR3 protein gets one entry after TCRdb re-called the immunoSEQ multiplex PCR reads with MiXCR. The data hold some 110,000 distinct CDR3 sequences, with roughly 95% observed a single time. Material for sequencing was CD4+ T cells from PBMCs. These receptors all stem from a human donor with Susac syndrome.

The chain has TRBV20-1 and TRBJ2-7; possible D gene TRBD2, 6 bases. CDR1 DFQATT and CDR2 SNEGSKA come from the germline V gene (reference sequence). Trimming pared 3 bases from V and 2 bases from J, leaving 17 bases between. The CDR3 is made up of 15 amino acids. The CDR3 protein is CSARLNSGRAYEQYF. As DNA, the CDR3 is TGCAGTGCTAGGCTTAACAGCGGGCGCGCCTACGAGCAGTACTTC.

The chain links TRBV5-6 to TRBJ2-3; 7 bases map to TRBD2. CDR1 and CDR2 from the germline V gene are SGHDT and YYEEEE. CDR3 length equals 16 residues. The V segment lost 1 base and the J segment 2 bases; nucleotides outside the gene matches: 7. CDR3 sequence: CASSLRLADTTDTQYF. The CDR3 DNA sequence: TGTGCCAGCAGCTTGCGCCTAGCGGACACCACAGATACGCAGTATTTT.

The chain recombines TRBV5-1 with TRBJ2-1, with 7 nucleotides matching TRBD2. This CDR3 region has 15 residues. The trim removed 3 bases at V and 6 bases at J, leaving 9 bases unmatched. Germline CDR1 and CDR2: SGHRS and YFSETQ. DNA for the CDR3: TGCGCCAGCAGCTCAGATGGGACTACCTTCAATGAGCAGTTCTTC. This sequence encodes CASSSDGTTFNEQFF.

The CDR3 spells CASSLGTGAFNQPQHF. As DNA, the CDR3 is TGTGCCAGCAGCTTAGGGACAGGCGCTTTCAATCAGCCCCAGCATTTT. This chain links TRBV7-9 with TRBJ1-5; 7 bases are shared with TRBD1. CDR1 is SEHNR and CDR2 is FQNEAQ in the germline V gene (reference sequence). There are 16 residues in the CDR3. J was trimmed by 3 bases and V by 1 base; bases with no gene match: 6.

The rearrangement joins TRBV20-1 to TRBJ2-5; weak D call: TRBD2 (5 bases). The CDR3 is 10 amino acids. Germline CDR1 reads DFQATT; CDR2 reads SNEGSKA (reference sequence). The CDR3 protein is CAPGGETQYF. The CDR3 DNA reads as TGCGCTCCGGGCGGGGAGACCCAGTACTTC.

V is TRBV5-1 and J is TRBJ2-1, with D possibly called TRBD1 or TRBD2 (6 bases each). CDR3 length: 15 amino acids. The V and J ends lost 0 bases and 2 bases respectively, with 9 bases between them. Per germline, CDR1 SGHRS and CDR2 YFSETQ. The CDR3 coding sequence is TGCGCCAGCAGCTTGGTGGGGGGCCCCTACAATGAGCAGTTCTTC. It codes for CASSLVGGPYNEQFF. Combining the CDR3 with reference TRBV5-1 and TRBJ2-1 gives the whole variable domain KAGVTQTPRYLIKTRGQQVTLSCSPISGHRSVSWYQQTPGQGLQFLFEYFSETQRNKGNFPGRFSGRQFSNSRSEMNVSTLELGDSALYLCASSLVGGPYNEQFFGPGTRLTVL.

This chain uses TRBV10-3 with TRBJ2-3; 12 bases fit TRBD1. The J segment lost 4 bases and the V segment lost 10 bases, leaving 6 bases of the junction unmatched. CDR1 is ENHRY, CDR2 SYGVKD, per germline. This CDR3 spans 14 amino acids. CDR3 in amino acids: CATRDRGPSDTQYF. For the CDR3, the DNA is TGTGCCACCAGGGACAGGGGGCCGTCAGATACGCAGTATTTT.

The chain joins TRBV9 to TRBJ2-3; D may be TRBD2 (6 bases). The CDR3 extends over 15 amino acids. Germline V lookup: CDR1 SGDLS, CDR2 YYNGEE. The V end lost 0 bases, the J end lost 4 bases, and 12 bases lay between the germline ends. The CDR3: CASSVGSGVPDTQYF. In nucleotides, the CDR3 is TGTGCCAGCAGCGTAGGATCGGGAGTCCCAGATACGCAGTATTTT.

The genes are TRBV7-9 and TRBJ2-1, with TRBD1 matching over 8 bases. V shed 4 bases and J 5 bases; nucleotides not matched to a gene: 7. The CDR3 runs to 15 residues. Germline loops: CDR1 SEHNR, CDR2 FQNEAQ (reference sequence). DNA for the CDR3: TGTGCCAGCAGCTCCCGGACAGGGCGACACAATGAGCAGTTCTTC. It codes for CASSSRTGRHNEQFF.

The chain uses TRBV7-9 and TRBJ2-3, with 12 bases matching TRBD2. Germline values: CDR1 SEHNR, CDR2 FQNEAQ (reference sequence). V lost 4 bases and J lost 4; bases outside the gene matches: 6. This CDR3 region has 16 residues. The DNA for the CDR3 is TGTGCCAGCAGCTATCTTCTAGCGGGAGGGCCAGATACGCAGTATTTT. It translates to CASSYLLAGGPDTQYF.

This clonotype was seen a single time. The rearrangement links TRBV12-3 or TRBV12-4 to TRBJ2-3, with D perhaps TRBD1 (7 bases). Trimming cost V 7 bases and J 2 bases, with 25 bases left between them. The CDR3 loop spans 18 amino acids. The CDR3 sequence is CASTRTGVVLAITDTQYF. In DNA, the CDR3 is TGTGCCAGCACGAGAACAGGGGTGGTTCTAGCGATCACAGATACGCAGTATTTT.

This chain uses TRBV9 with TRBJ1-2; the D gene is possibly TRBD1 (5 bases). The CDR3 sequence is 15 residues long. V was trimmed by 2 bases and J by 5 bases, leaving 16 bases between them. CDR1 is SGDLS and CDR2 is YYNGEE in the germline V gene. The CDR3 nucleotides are TGTGCCAGCAGCGTCAGGGATCCAGGACGGTATGGCTACACCTTC. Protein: CASSVRDPGRYGYTF. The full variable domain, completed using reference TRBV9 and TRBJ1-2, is DSGVTQTPKHLITATGQRVTLRCSPRSGDLSVYWYQQSLDQGLQFLIQYYNGEERAKGNILERFSAQQFPDLHSELNLSSLELGDSALYFCASSVRDPGRYGYTFGSGTRLTVV.

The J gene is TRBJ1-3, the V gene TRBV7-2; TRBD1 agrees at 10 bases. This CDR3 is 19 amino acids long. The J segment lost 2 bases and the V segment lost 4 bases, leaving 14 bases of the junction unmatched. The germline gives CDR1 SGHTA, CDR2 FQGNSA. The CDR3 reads CASSSLPGTGVRPGNTIYF. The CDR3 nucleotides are TGTGCCAGCAGCTCACTGCCGGGGACAGGGGTCCGTCCTGGAAACACCATATATTTT. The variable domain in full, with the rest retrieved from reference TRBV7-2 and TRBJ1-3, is GAGVSQSPSNKVTEKGKDVELRCDPISGHTALYWYRQSLGQGLEFLIYFQGNSAPDKSGLPSDRFSAERTGGSVSTLTIQRTQQEDSAVYLCASSSLPGTGVRPGNTIYFGEGSWLTVV.

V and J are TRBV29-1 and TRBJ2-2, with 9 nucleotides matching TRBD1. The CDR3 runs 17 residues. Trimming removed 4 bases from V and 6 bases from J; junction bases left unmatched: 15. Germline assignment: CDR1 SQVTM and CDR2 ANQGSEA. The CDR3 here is CSVVMGSRDRAPGELFF. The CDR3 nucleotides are TGCAGCGTTGTGATGGGTTCCCGGGACAGGGCTCCCGGGGAGCTGTTTTTT.

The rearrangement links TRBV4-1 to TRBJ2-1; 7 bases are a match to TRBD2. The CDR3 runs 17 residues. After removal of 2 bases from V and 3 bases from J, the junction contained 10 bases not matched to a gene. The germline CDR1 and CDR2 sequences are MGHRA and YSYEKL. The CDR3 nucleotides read TGCGCCAGCAGCCAAAATGGGCGGCGGGAGAACTACAATGAGCAGTTCTTC. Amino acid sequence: CASSQNGRRENYNEQFF.

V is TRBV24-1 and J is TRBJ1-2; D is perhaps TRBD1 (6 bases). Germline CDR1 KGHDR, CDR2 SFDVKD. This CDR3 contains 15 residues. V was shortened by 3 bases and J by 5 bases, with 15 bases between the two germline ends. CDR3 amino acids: CATSDVEEGEYGYTF. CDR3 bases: TGTGCCACCAGTGATGTCGAGGAGGGGGAATATGGCTACACCTTC.

The DNA of the CDR3 is TGTGCCAGCAGCTTTCCGGGACAGGGGGAGACCCAGTACTTC. It is translated as CASSFPGQGETQYF. The chain employs TRBV5-6 and TRBJ2-5; 10 bases are a match to TRBD1. The CDR3 runs to 14 residues. Germline V gives CDR1 SGHDT, CDR2 YYEEEE. J lost 5 bases, V lost 2 bases, and 3 bases had no gene match.

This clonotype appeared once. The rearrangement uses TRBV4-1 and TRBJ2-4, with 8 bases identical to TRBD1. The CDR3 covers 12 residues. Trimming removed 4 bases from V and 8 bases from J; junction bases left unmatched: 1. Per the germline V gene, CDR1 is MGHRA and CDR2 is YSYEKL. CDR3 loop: CASSLTGDIQYF. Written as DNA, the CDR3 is TGCGCCAGCAGCCTGACAGGGGACATTCAGTACTTC.

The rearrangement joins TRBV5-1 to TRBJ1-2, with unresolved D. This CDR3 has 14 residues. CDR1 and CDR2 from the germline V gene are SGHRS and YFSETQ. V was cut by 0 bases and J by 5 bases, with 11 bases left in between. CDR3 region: CASSLAETGYGYTF. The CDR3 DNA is TGCGCCAGCAGCTTGGCTGAGACTGGATATGGCTACACCTTC.

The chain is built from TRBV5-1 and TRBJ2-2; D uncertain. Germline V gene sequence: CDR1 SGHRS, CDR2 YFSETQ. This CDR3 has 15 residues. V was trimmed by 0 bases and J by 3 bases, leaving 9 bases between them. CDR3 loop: CASSLERHYTGELFF. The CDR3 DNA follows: TGCGCCAGCAGCTTGGAACGACACTACACCGGGGAGCTGTTTTTT.

DNA of the CDR3: TGCGCCAGCAGCGCGCTAGGACAGAACACCGGGGAGCTGTTTTTT. This codes for CASSALGQNTGELFF. The V and J genes are TRBV5-1 and TRBJ2-2; maybe TRBD1 (5 bases). The germline CDR1 and CDR2 sequences are SGHRS and YFSETQ. The CDR3 is 15 residues long. Trimming stripped 4 bases from V and 1 base from J, with 11 bases between.

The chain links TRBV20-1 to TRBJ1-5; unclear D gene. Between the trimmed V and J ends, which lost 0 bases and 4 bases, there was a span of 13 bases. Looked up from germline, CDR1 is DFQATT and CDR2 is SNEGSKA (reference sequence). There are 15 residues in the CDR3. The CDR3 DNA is TGCAGTGCTAGAGATGTCAGACTCCAAAATCAGCCCCAGCATTTT. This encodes CSARDVRLQNQPQHF.

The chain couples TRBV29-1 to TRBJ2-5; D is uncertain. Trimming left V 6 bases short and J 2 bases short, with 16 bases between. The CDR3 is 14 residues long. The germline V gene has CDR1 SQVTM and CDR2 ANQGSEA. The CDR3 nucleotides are TGCAGCGTGCCCCCGGCAGGCGTGCAAGAGACCCAGTACTTC. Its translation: CSVPPAGVQETQYF.

The CDR3 is CASSVGQGQETQYF. The CDR3 DNA follows: TGTGCCAGCAGCGTCGGACAGGGGCAAGAGACCCAGTACTTC. The genes are TRBV7-9 and TRBJ2-5; 9 nucleotides line up with TRBD1. CDR3 length: 14 amino acids. Germline CDR1 is SEHNR and CDR2 is FQNEAQ (reference sequence). The J segment lost 2 bases and the V segment lost 5 bases, leaving 3 bases of the junction unmatched.

As DNA, the CDR3 is TGTGCCAGCAGCTCTTATGGGGAGACCCAGTACTTC. Encoded protein: CASSSYGETQYF. The V and J genes are TRBV7-2 and TRBJ2-5; unclear D gene. V was cut by 4 bases and J by 5 bases, with 8 bases left in between. The CDR3 is 12 residues long. Germline V gives CDR1 SGHTA, CDR2 FQGNSA.

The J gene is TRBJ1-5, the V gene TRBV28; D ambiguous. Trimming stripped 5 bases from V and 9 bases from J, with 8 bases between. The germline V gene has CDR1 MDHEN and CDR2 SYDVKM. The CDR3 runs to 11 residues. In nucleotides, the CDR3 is TGTGCCAGCAGTGACTCAGCGCCCCAGCATTTT. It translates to CASSDSAPQHF.

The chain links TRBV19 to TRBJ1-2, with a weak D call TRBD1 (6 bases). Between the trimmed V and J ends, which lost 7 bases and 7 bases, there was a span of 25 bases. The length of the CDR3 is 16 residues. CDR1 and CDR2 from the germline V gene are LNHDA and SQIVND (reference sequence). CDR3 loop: CASTPLGQSFGTGYTF. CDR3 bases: TGTGCCAGTACCCCCCTCGGACAGTCCTTCGGTACTGGCTACACCTTC.

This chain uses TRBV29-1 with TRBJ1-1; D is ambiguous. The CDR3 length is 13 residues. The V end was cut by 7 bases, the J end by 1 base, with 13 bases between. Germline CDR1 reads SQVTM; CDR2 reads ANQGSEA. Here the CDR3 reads CSERIKPNTEAFF. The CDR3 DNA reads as TGCAGCGAAAGAATTAAGCCGAACACTGAAGCTTTCTTT.